The clone carrying this T cell receptor beta chain was detected only a few times. Reverse transcription of extracted RNA yielded cDNA, which provided the sequencing template. Method: immunoSEQ multiplex PCR; TCRdb's copy keeps in-frame clones and lacks some. This table holds some 130,000 clones, around 50% found once. Treatment here: oral pan-JAK inhibitor, 5-10 mg twice daily. This entry is derived from a study of CD8+ T cells in alopecia areata. This sample comprised CD8+ T cells sorted from blood, obtained at week 4, from a patient treated with tofacitinib. The receptor comes from a human donor with alopecia areata.

The CDR3 nucleotides read TGCGCCAGCAGGGCCCAGGGGGACGAGCAGTACTTC. Its translation: CASRAQGDEQYF. The chain has TRBV4-1 and TRBJ2-7; the match to TRBD1 covers 7 bases. CDR3 size: 12 residues. The germline V gene encodes CDR1 MGHRA and CDR2 YSYEKL. Trimming took 6 bases from V and 5 from J; bases not matched to a gene: 4.